Listed below are T cell receptor beta chains from one sample, sequenced in a study of blood T cell repertoires in COVID-19. Assay used: immunoSEQ multiplex PCR; TCRdb lists only in-frame clones, some missing. There are about 390,000 clones in the sample; about 90% occur only once, and 2.3% lies in the top ten. The sample taken for sequencing was peripheral blood. These receptors were taken from a woman aged 55-69 years with COVID-19, enrolled during active disease. CDR3s include the opening cysteine and the closing phenylalanine or tryptophan. D genes are given only for firm matches. Part of the rows lack a size; the others show once, few, many or a class for expanded clones.

>TRBV9|.|.|TRBJ2-3
CASSVRDSSTDTQYF
TGTGCCAGCAGCGTCCGGGACTCTAGCACAGATACGCAGTATTTT
>TRBV9|.|.|TRBJ1-3
CASSVHRDVTGNTIYF
TGTGCCAGCAGCGTCCACAGGGATGTTACTGGAAACACCATATATTTT
>TRBV27|.|.|TRBJ2-7
CASSTQAKYEQYF
TGTGCCAGCAGTACACAGGCTAAATACGAGCAGTACTTC
>TRBV24-1|.|.|TRBJ1-2
CATSDGSQGSEGYTF
TGTGCCACCAGTGATGGGTCTCAGGGGTCTGAGGGCTACACCTTC
>TRBV28|.|.|TRBJ2-5
CASSSLGVGLQETQYF
TGTGCCAGCAGTTCCCTAGGGGTTGGCCTGCAAGAGACCCAGTACTTC
>TRBV7-9|.|.|TRBJ1-2
CASSLSVINYGYTF
TGTGCCAGCAGCTTATCAGTCATTAACTATGGCTACACCTTC
>TRBV19|.|TRBD1|TRBJ1-3
CASSTRGQGNTIYF
TGTGCCAGTAGTACCAGGGGGCAGGGAAACACCATATATTTT
>TRBV29-1|.|TRBD1|TRBJ2-7
CSVEIPGTGPYEQYF
TGCAGCGTTGAAATTCCCGGGACAGGGCCCTACGAGCAGTACTTC
>TRBV7-2|.|.|TRBJ1-2
CASSLGTSDGYTF
TGTGCCAGCAGCTTGGGGACTAGCGATGGCTACACCTTC
>TRBV6-5|.|.|TRBJ1-5
CASIQGMTSNQPQHF
TGTGCCAGCATTCAGGGGATGACAAGCAATCAGCCCCAGCATTTT
>TRBV6-6|.|TRBD1|TRBJ2-2
CASRPTGAGELFF
TGTGCCAGCAGACCCACAGGGGCCGGGGAGCTGTTTTTT
>TRBV3-1/TRBV3-2|.|TRBD1|TRBJ1-6
CASSPRDREGSPLHF
TGTGCCAGCAGCCCCCGGGACAGGGAGGGTTCACCCCTCCACTTT
>TRBV28|.|TRBD1|TRBJ2-7
CASADRGRHEQYF
TGTGCCAGCGCGGACAGGGGGCGTCACGAGCAGTACTTC
>TRBV5-6|.|TRBD1|TRBJ1-1
CASSFLDRDGTEAFF
TGTGCCAGCAGCTTCCTTGACAGGGATGGCACTGAAGCTTTCTTT
>TRBV7-3|.|TRBD2|TRBJ2-1
CASSLSSGGGNEQFF
TGTGCCAGCAGCTTATCTAGCGGGGGTGGCAATGAGCAGTTCTTC
>TRBV28|.|.|TRBJ1-2
CASTDTLRARGYTF
TGTGCCAGCACCGATACCTTGCGGGCACGGGGCTACACCTTC
>TRBV19|.|TRBD1|TRBJ2-7
CASSEEGDRGYYEQYF
TGTGCCAGTAGCGAAGAGGGGGACAGGGGATATTACGAGCAGTACTTC
>TRBV5-1|.|.|TRBJ1-6
CASSWEGRNNSPLHF
TGCGCCAGCAGCTGGGAGGGTCGGAATAATTCACCCCTCCACTTT
>TRBV18|few|.|TRBJ1-5
CASSPSLNQPQHF
TGTGCCAGCTCCCCATCCCTTAATCAGCCCCAGCATTTT
>TRBV27|.|TRBD1|TRBJ1-5
CASSPGQGGKYSNQPQHF
TGTGCCAGCAGTCCGGGACAGGGGGGAAAATATAGCAATCAGCCCCAGCATTTT
>TRBV12-3/TRBV12-4|.|.|TRBJ2-2
CASSRQLTGELFF
TGTGCCAGCAGTCGACAGCTCACCGGGGAGCTGTTTTTT
>TRBV29-1|.|.|TRBJ1-3
CSGTVGNTIYF
TGCAGCGGGACAGTTGGAAACACCATATATTTT
>TRBV6-5|.|TRBD1|TRBJ2-7
CASSSPGTGKYEQYF
TGTGCCAGCAGCTCTCCCGGGACAGGGAAATACGAGCAGTACTTC
>TRBV25-1|.|.|TRBJ2-7
CASRGTGDFTYEQYF
TGTGCCAGCAGGGGAACAGGGGACTTTACCTACGAGCAGTACTTC
>TRBV6-5|once|.|TRBJ1-6
CASLGRGNSPLHF
TGTGCCAGCCTAGGAAGGGGGAATTCACCCCTCCACTTT
>TRBV18|few|.|TRBJ2-2
CASSPGAGSTGELFF
TGTGCCAGCTCACCAGGGGCGGGATCCACCGGGGAGCTGTTTTTT
>TRBV6-6|.|TRBD1|TRBJ1-2
CASRTGTGGEGYTF
TGTGCCAGCAGAACCGGGACAGGGGGCGAGGGCTACACCTTC